This is a list of T cell receptor beta chains from one sample in a study of regulatory T cells in long-lasting Graves disease. One entry per CDR3 protein results from TCRdb running MiXCR on the multiplex PCR reads. The table includes 350,000 to 400,000 distinct CDR3 sequences, 15% to 19% detected once. The sample here was peripheral blood mononuclear cells (PBMCs), taken at new diagnosis, from a patient treated with antithyroid drugs. The receptors stem from a female donor with Graves disease. CDR3s include the opening cysteine and the closing phenylalanine or tryptophan. A D gene is named only where the DNA matches it firmly. Part of the rows lack a size; the others show once, few, many or a class for expanded clones.

CDR3aa | CDR3nt | j_gene | len | abundance | d_gene | v_gene
CASSPEGWEDTEAFF | TGTGCCAGCAGTCCTGAGGGGTGGGAGGACACTGAAGCTTTCTTT | TRBJ1-1 | 15 | many | . | TRBV2
CASSFRTTYGYTF | TGTGCCAGCAGTTTTAGGACCACCTATGGCTACACCTTC | TRBJ1-2 | 13 | few | . | TRBV12-3/TRBV12-4
CASSSTGGLYGYTF | TGTGCCAGCAGCTCGACAGGGGGCTTGTATGGCTACACCTTC | TRBJ1-2 | 14 | many | TRBD1 | TRBV7-9
CASSPRDSRRDTQYF | TGTGCCAGCAGCCCTCGGGACAGCCGCCGGGATACGCAGTATTTT | TRBJ2-3 | 15 | many | TRBD1 | TRBV7-8
CASSYSSRDRISGNTIYF | TGTGCCAGCAGTTACTCGTCCCGGGACAGGATCTCTGGAAACACCATATATTTT | TRBJ1-3 | 18 | . | TRBD1 | TRBV6-5
CASSRGHSNTEAFF | TGTGCCAGCAGTCGCGGACACTCGAACACTGAAGCTTTCTTT | TRBJ1-1 | 14 | many | . | TRBV12-3/TRBV12-4
CASSFSGEAFF | TGTGCCAGCAGCTTCTCCGGTGAAGCTTTCTTT | TRBJ1-1 | 11 | many | . | TRBV12-3/TRBV12-4
CASSLGGTGTGRSGYTF | TGTGCCAGCAGTTTAGGTGGTACCGGGACAGGGCGCAGTGGCTACACCTTC | TRBJ1-2 | 17 | many | TRBD1 | TRBV28
CASSVGRPDTQYF | TGTGCCAGCAGCGTCGGCAGGCCCGATACGCAGTATTTT | TRBJ2-3 | 13 | many | . | TRBV9
CASSQDLSGVGYTF | TGTGCCAGCAGCCAAGATCTATCTGGGGTCGGCTACACCTTC | TRBJ1-2 | 14 | many | . | TRBV3-1
CASSSGGGVETQYF | TGCGCCAGCAGCTCAGGGGGCGGTGTAGAGACCCAGTACTTC | TRBJ2-5 | 14 | . | TRBD1 | TRBV5-1
CSAVRNEQFF | TGCAGTGCTGTGCGCAATGAGCAGTTCTTC | TRBJ2-1 | 10 | . | . | TRBV20-1
CASSVGGRGISYNEQFF | TGTGCCAGCAGCGTAGGGGGACGGGGGATCTCCTACAATGAGCAGTTCTTC | TRBJ2-1 | 17 | many | . | TRBV9
CASSLTGAAYEQYF | TGTGCCAGCAGTTTGACAGGGGCGGCCTACGAGCAGTACTTC | TRBJ2-7 | 14 | many | TRBD1 | TRBV28